This T cell receptor beta chain emerged from a study of CD8 T cells in Susac syndrome. The CDR3 totals 14 residues. Germline V gene sequence: CDR1 SNHLY, CDR2 FYNNEI. V dropped 2 bases and J dropped 10 bases, with 15 bases sitting between them. Random hexamers were used to reverse transcribe an amount of about 0.5 to 1 ug RNA. The amplification used immunoSEQ multiplex PCR on TCR beta CDR3; it spanned 54 Vbeta and 13 Jbeta. TCRdb recomputed calls from the immunoSEQ multiplex PCR reads with MiXCR, one row per CDR3 protein. This sample yields 100,000 to 150,000 distinct CDR3 sequences, of which under 96% are seen a single time; roughly 0.14% belongs to the top ten. Sequencing of TCR beta was carried out in blood CD8+ and CD4+ T cells.

This TCR derives from a human donor with Susac syndrome. Sequenced input: CD4+ T cells from PBMCs. The V and J genes are TRBV2 and TRBJ2-1; a weak D match, TRBD2 (6 bases). The CDR3 bases are TGTGCCAGCAGTGAAATCGGGACTGGCTTGGAGCAGTTCTTC. Residues: CASSEIGTGLEQFF.